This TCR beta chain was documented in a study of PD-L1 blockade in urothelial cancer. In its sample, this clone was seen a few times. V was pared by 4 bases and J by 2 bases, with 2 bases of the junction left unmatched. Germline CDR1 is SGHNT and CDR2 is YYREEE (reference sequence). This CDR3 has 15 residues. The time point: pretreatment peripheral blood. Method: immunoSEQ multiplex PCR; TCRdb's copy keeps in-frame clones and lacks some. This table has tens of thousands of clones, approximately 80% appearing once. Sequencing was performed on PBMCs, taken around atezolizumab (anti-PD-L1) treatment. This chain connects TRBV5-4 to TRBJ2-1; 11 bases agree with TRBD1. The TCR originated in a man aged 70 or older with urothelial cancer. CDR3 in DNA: TGTGCCAGCAGCCCGGGACAGGGGGCCTACAATGAGCAGTTCTTC. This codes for CASSPGQGAYNEQFF.